This TCR beta chain was sequenced during a study of blood T cell repertoires in COVID-19. Per the germline V gene, CDR1 is SNHLY and CDR2 is FYNNEI. The CDR3 is made up of 15 amino acids. The V end was cut by 6 bases, the J end by 4 bases, with 18 bases between. Profiled with immunoSEQ multiplex PCR; TCRdb holds only in-frame clones, not every one. The table includes approximately 200,000 clones, nearly 90% detected once. The V and J genes are TRBV2 and TRBJ1-2, with D perhaps TRBD1 (6 bases). Sequenced sample: PBMCs or T cells enriched from blood (not recorded which). This clonotype was obtained from a man aged 25-45 years who had recovered from COVID-19. CDR3 DNA sequence: TGTGCCAGCAGATTCGACAGGCGGCCCCCCTATGGCTACACCTTC. Translated, it gives CASRFDRRPPYGYTF.